This T cell receptor beta chain was documented in a study of shared clonotypes between healthy human individuals. Comments on this clone: The target antigen is unknown.

Study outcomes and limitations: Approximately 4.5% was the fraction of naive CD4 clonotypes found shared across a handful of donors.

Naive-designated CD8 cells lacked CD45RO, were positively enriched for CCR7, and omitted terminally differentiated effector memory CD45RA+ cells. Trimming removed 2 bases at V and 9 bases at J, with 11 bases between. CDR3 length: 13 amino acids. Germline loops: CDR1 PRHDT, CDR2 FYEKMQ (reference sequence). Generated by immunoSEQ multiplex PCR, the TCRdb table keeps only in-frame clones and is missing some. The sample shows roughly 850,000 clones, 90% to 97% of them seen only once. The sequenced material came from naive CD8+ T cells sorted from blood. This chain joins TRBV13 and TRBJ2-1; perhaps TRBD2 as D (6 bases). The receptor was derived from a man aged 25 to 40 in good health. CDR3 region: CASSLSGDREQFF. CDR3 nucleotide sequence: TGTGCCAGCAGCTTATCGGGGGACCGTGAGCAGTTCTTC. Supplemented by reference TRBV13 and TRBJ2-1, the full variable domain reads AAGVIQSPRHLIKEKRETATLKCYPIPRHDTVYWYQQGPGQDPQFLISFYEKMQSDKGSIPDRFSAQQFSDYHSELNMSSLELGDSALYFCASSLSGDREQFFGPGTRLTVL.